These T cell receptor beta chains were read from a single sample in a study of cytomegalovirus exposure and HLA in healthy donors. Libraries were prepared by immunoSEQ multiplex PCR; TCRdb keeps only in-frame clonotypes and omits some of them. The sample contains 200,000 to 250,000 clones, about 80% of which appear only once. The sequenced sample consisted of PBMCs. The source is an older woman in good health and CMV-seropositive. Both conserved end residues are part of each CDR3. D genes are given only for firm matches. The size of a clone is reported for some rows only, either as once, few or many, or as a class for expanded clones.

TRBJ2-7 | TRBV6-6 | NA | TRBD2 | CASSLEREYPQQYF | TGTGCCAGCAGTTTAGAGCGGGAGTACCCTCAACAGTACTTC
TRBJ2-3 | TRBV25-1 | NA | NA | CASMTDTQYF | TGTGCCAGTATGACAGATACGCAGTATTTT
TRBJ2-3 | TRBV12-5 | NA | NA | CASGLVGGGSTDTQYF | TGTGCTAGTGGTTTGGTAGGGGGGGGTAGCACAGATACGCAGTATTTT
TRBJ1-5 | TRBV28 | few | NA | CASSPGGRDSNQPQHF | TGTGCCAGCAGCCCCGGGGGGAGAGATAGCAATCAGCCCCAGCATTTT
TRBJ1-2 | TRBV5-1 | few | NA | CASRPWVQGHYGYTF | TGCGCCAGCAGACCTTGGGTACAGGGACACTATGGCTACACCTTC
TRBJ1-6 | TRBV2 | NA | NA | CASSGGGFSPLHF | TGTGCCAGCAGTGGGGGGGGTTTTTCACCCCTCCACTTT
TRBJ2-5 | TRBV7-9 | NA | NA | CSSSSRLGLATQETQYF | TGTTCCAGCAGCTCCCGCCTGGGGCTAGCGACACAAGAGACCCAGTACTTC
TRBJ1-5 | TRBV9 | once | NA | CASSVEQSDQPQHF | TGTGCCAGCAGCGTCGAACAGTCCGATCAGCCCCAGCATTTT
TRBJ1-2 | TRBV6-5 | NA | NA | CASSYSDSGGGYTF | TGTGCCAGCAGTTACTCCGACTCGGGGGGTGGCTACACCTTC
TRBJ1-2 | TRBV19 | NA | TRBD1 | CASSMRQGGYGYTF | TGTGCCAGTAGTATGCGACAGGGAGGATATGGCTACACCTTC
TRBJ2-2 | TRBV21-1 | NA | NA | CASSKVERQSARGTGELFF | TGTGCCAGCAGCAAAGTCGAACGACAATCCGCTCGGGGCACCGGGGAGCTGTTTTTT
TRBJ1-5 | TRBV6-6 | NA | TRBD1 | CASSGVEGQSNQPQHF | TGTGCCAGCAGTGGGGTAGAGGGACAGAGCAATCAGCCCCAGCATTTT
TRBJ2-3 | TRBV11-3 | NA | NA | CASSLAGQRADTQYF | TGTGCCAGCAGCTTGGCGGGACAGAGGGCAGATACGCAGTATTTT
TRBJ2-7 | TRBV5-1 | few | TRBD1 | CASSPATGDYEQYF | TGCGCCAGCAGCCCCGCGACAGGGGACTACGAGCAGTACTTC
TRBJ2-7 | TRBV6-1 | NA | NA | CASPSGPPSYEQYF | TGTGCCAGCCCCAGCGGGCCACCCTCCTACGAGCAGTACTTC
TRBJ2-7 | TRBV5-1 | NA | TRBD1 | CASSLAGTGAEQYF | TGCGCCAGCAGCTTGGCCGGGACAGGGGCCGAGCAGTACTTC
TRBJ2-1 | TRBV7-3 | NA | NA | CASSSGSYNEQFF | TGTGCCAGCAGCTCGGGATCTTACAATGAGCAGTTCTTC
TRBJ1-2 | TRBV20-1 | NA | NA | CSASSGNGYTF | TGCAGTGCTAGTTCCGGGAATGGCTACACCTTC